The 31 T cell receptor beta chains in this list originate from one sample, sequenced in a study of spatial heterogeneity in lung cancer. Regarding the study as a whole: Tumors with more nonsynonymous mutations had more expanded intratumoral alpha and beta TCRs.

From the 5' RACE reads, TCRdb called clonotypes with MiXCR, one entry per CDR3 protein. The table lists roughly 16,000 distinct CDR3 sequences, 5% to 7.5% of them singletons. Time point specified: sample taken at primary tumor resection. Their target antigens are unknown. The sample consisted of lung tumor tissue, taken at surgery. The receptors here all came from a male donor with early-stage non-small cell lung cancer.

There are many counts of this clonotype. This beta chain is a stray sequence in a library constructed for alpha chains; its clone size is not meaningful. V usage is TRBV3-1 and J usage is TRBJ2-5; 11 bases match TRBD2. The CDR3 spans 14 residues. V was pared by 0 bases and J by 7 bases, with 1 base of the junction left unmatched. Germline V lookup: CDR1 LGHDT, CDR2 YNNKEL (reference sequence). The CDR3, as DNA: TGTGCCAGCAGCCAAGAAGGGACTAGCGGGACCCAGTACTTC. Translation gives CASSQEGTSGTQYF.

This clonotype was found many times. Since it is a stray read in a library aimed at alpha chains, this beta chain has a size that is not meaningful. Here the CDR3 DNA reads TGTGCCAGCAGCCCCCGGGACGCCTCCTACAATGAGCAGTTCTTC. Translation: CASSPRDASYNEQFF. The chain links TRBV7-2 to TRBJ2-1, with D possibly being TRBD1 or TRBD2 (5 bases each). V lost 5 bases and J 0 bases, leaving 11 bases between the germline ends. The CDR3 extends over 15 amino acids. Germline V gene sequence: CDR1 SGHTA, CDR2 FQGNSA.

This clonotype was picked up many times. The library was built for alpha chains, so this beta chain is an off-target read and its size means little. The CDR3 region has the DNA TGTGCCAGCAGCAAGAGGGACAGCGAGGGCACCGGGGAGCTGTTTTTT. This sequence encodes CASSKRDSEGTGELFF. J is TRBJ2-2 and V is TRBV21-1; TRBD1 is the table's D call, not checked against the DNA. TRBV21-1 represents a pseudogene. The CDR3 has 16 amino acids.

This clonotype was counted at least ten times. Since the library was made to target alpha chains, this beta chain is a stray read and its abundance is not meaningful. CDR3: CASSVPSDSLNNEQFF. The CDR3 region has the DNA TGTGCCAGCAGCGTACCTTCGGACAGTCTTAACAATGAGCAGTTCTTC. The rearrangement uses TRBV9 and TRBJ2-1; D possibly corresponds to TRBD1 (6 bases). Germline V gives CDR1 SGDLS, CDR2 YYNGEE. V gave up 1 base and J gave up 5 bases, with 16 bases separating them. There are 16 residues in the CDR3.

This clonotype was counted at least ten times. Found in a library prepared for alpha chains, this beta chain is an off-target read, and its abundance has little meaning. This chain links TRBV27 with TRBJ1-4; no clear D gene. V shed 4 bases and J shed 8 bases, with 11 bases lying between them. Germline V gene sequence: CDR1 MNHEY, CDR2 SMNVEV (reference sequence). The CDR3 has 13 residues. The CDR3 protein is CASSSGWREKLFF. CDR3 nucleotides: TGTGCCAGCAGTTCGGGCTGGAGAGAAAAACTGTTTTTT.

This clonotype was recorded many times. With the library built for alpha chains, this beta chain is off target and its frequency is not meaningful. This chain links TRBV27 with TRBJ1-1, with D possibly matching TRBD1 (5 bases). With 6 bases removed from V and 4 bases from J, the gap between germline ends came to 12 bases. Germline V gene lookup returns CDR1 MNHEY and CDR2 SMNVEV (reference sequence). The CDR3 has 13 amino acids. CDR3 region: CASRKGESTEAFF. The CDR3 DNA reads TGTGCCAGCAGAAAAGGGGAGAGCACTGAAGCTTTCTTT.

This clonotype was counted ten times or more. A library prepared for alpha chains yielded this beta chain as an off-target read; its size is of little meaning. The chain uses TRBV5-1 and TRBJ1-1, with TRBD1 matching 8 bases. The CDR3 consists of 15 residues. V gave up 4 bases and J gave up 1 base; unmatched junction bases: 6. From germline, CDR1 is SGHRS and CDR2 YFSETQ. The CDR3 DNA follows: TGCGCCAGCAGCCCCCAGGGGGCTGGGAACACTGAAGCTTTCTTT. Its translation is CASSPQGAGNTEAFF.

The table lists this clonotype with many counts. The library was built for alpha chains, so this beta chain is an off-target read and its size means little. The CDR3 DNA follows: TGTGCCAGCAGCCACCGGGACAGGGGGCCCAATTCACCCCTCCACTTT. This gives the protein CASSHRDRGPNSPLHF. The rearrangement uses TRBV7-2 and TRBJ1-6, with 12 bases fitting TRBD1. Germline loops: CDR1 SGHTA, CDR2 FQGNSA. The V and J ends lost 5 bases and 7 bases, in that order; junction bases with no gene match: 6. This CDR3 has 16 amino acids.

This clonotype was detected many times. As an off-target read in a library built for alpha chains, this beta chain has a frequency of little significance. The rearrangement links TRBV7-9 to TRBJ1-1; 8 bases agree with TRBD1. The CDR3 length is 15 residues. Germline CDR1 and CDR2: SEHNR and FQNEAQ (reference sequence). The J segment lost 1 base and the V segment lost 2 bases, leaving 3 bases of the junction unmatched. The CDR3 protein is CASSLQGAWNTEAFF. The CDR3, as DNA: TGTGCCAGCAGCTTACAGGGGGCGTGGAACACTGAAGCTTTCTTT.

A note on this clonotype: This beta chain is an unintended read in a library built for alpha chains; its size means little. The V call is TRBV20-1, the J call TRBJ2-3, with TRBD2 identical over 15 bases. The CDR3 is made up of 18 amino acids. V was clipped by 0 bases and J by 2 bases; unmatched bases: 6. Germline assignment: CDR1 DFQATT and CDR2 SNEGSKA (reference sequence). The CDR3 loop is CSARDPGLAGGYTDTQYF. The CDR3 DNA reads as TGCAGTGCTAGAGATCCGGGACTAGCGGGGGGATACACAGATACGCAGTATTTT.

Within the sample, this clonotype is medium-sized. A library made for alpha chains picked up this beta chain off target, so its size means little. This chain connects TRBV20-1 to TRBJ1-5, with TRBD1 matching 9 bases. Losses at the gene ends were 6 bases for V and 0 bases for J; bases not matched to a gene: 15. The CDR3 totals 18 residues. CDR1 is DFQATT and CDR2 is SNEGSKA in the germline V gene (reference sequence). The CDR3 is CSAGNRDRVTTSNQPQHF. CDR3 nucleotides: TGCAGTGCAGGAAACCGGGACAGGGTTACCACTAGCAATCAGCCCCAGCATTTT.

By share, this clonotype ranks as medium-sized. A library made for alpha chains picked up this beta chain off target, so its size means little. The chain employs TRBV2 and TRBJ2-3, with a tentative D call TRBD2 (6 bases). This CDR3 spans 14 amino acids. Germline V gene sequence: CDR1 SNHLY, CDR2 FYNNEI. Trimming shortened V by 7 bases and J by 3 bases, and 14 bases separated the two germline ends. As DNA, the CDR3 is TGTGCCAGCATTGGCCAGGGAGGAACAGATACGCAGTATTTT. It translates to CASIGQGGTDTQYF.

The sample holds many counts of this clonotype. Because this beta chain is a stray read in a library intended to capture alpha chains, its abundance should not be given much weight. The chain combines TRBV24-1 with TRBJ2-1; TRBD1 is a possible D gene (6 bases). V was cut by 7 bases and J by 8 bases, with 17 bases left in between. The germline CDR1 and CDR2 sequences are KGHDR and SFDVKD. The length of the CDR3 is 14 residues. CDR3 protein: CATSLSNRGYEQFF. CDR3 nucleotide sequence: TGTGCCACCAGCTTATCAAATAGGGGGTATGAGCAGTTCTTC.

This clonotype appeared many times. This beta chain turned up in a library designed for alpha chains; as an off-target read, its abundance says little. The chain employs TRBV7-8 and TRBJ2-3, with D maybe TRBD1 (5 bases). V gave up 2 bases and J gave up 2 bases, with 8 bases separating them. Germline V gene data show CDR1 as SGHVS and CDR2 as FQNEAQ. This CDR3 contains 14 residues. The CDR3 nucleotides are TGTGCCAGCAGCTTAACCAGGGTCACAGATACGCAGTATTTT. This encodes CASSLTRVTDTQYF.

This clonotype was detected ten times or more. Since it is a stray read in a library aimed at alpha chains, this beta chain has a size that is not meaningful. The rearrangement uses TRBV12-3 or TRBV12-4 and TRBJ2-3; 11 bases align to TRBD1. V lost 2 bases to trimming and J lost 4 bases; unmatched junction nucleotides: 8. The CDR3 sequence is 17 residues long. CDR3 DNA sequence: TGTGCCAGCAGTTTATTCCCGGGACAGGGGGACCCAGATACGCAGTATTTT. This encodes CASSLFPGQGDPDTQYF.

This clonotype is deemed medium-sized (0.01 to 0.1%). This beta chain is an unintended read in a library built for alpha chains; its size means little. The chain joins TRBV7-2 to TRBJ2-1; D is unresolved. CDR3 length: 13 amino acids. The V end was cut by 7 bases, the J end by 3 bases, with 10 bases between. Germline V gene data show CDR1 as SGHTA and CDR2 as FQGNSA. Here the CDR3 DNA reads TGTGCCAGCACCAGACCCGGCTACAATGAGCAGTTCTTC. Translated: CASTRPGYNEQFF. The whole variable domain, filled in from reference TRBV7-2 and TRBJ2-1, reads GAGVSQSPSNKVTEKGKDVELRCDPISGHTALYWYRQSLGQGLEFLIYFQGNSAPDKSGLPSDRFSAERTGGSVSTLTIQRTQQEDSAVYLCASTRPGYNEQFFGPGTRLTVL.

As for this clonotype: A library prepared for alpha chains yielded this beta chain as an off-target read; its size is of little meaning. The CDR3 bases are TGTGCCAGCAGACCCGTGGCGACAGCCTATGGCTACACCTTC. Residues: CASRPVATAYGYTF. The chain links TRBV6-6 to TRBJ1-2; weak D call: TRBD1 (5 bases). There are 14 residues in the CDR3. Trimming shortened V by 6 bases and J by 4 bases, and 15 bases separated the two germline ends. Germline V gene sequence: CDR1 MNHNY, CDR2 SVGAGI (reference sequence).

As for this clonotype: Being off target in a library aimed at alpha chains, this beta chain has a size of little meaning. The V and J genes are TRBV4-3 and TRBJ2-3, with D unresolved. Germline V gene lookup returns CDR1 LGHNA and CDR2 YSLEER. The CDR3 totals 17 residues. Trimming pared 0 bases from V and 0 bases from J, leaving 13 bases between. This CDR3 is CASSQDLRGVSTDTQYF. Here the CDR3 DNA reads TGCGCCAGCAGCCAAGATTTGCGTGGGGTTAGCACAGATACGCAGTATTTT.

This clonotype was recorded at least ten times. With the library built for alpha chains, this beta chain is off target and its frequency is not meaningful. Here the CDR3 DNA reads TGTGCCAGCAGTTTCCCCACACAGGGTCATCTGAACACTGAAGCTTTCTTT. This translates into CASSFPTQGHLNTEAFF. The chain has TRBV28 and TRBJ1-1, with a weak D call TRBD1 (6 bases). This CDR3 is built from 17 residues. Germline V gene data show CDR1 as MDHEN and CDR2 as SYDVKM. V lost 3 bases and J 0 bases, leaving 17 bases between the germline ends.

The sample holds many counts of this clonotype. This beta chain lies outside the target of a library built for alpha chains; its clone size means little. The CDR3 sequence is CASSTDRGGRATNEKLFF. CDR3 DNA: TGTGCCAGCAGCACCGACAGGGGCGGAAGGGCAACTAATGAAAAACTGTTTTTT. The chain couples TRBV7-9 to TRBJ1-4, with TRBD1 matching 8 bases. After removal of 5 bases from V and 0 bases from J, the junction contained 11 bases not matched to a gene. Per germline, CDR1 SEHNR and CDR2 FQNEAQ (reference sequence). CDR3 size: 18 residues.

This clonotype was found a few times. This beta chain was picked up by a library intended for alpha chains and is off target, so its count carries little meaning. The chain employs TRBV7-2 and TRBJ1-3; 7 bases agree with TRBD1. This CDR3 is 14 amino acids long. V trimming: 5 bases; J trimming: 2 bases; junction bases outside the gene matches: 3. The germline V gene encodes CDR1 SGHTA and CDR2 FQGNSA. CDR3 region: CASSTGDTGNTIYF. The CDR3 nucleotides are TGTGCCAGCAGCACAGGGGATACTGGAAACACCATATATTTT.

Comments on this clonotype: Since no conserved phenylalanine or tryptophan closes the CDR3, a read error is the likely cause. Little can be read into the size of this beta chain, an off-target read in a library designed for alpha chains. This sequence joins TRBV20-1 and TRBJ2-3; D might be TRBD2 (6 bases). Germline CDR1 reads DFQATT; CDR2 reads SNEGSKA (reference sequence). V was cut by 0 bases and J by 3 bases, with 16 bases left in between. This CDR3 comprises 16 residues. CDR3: CSARDYRRGRTDTQYL. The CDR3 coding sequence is TGCAGTGCTAGAGATTACCGGCGGGGAAGGACAGATACGCAGTATCTT.

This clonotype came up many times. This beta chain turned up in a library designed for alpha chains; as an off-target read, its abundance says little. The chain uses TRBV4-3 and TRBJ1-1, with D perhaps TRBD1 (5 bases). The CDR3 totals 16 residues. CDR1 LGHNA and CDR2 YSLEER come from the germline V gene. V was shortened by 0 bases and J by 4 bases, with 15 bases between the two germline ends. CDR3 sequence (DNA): TGCGCCAGCAGCCAAGACGGGATCAGGGTGGCCACTGAAGCTTTCTTT. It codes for CASSQDGIRVATEAFF.

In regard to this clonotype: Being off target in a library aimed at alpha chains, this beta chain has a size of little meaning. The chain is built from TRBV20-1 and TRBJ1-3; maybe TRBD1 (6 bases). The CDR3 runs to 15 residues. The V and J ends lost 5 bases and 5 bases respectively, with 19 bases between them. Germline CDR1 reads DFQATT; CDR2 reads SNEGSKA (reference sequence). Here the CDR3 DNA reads TGCAGTGCTGAAAGCCGTTGGGGGGCCAGAAACACCATATATTTT. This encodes CSAESRWGARNTIYF.

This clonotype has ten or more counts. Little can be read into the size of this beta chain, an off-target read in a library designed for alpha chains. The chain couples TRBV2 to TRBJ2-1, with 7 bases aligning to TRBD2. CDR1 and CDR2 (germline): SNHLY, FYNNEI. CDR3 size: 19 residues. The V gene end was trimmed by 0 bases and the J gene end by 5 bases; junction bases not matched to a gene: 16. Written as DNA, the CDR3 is TGTGCCAGCAGTGAAGCGCCTGGAGGTAGTCGGGACTACAACAATGAGCAGTTCTTC. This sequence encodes CASSEAPGGSRDYNNEQFF.

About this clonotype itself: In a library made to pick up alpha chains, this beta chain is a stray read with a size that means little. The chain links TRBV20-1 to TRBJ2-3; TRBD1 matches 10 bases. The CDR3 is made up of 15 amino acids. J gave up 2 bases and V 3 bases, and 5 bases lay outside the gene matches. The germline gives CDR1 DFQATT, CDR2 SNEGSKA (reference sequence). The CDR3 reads CSASPGTGDTDTQYF. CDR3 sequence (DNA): TGCAGTGCTAGTCCCGGGACAGGGGACACAGATACGCAGTATTTT.

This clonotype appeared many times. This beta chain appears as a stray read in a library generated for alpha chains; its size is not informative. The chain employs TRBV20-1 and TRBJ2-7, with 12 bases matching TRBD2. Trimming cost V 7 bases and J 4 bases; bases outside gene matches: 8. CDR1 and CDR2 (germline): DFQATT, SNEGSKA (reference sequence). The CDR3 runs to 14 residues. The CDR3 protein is CSVLGLAGNYEQYF. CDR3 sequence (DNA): TGCAGTGTTCTCGGACTAGCGGGAAATTACGAGCAGTACTTC.

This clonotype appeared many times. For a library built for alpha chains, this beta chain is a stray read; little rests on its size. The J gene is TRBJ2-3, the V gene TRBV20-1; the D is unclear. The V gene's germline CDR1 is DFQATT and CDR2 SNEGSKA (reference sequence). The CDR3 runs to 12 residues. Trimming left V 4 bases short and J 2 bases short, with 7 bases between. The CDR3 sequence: CSATDLTDTQYF. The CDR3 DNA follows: TGCAGTGCTACAGACCTCACAGATACGCAGTATTTT.

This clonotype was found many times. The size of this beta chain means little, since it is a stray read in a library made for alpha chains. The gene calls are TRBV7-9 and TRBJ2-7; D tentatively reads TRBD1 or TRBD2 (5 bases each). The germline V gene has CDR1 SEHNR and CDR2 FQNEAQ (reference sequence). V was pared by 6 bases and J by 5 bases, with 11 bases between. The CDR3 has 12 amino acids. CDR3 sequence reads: CASSPRGDEQYF. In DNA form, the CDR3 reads TGTGCCAGCAGTCCCAGAGGGGACGAGCAGTACTTC.

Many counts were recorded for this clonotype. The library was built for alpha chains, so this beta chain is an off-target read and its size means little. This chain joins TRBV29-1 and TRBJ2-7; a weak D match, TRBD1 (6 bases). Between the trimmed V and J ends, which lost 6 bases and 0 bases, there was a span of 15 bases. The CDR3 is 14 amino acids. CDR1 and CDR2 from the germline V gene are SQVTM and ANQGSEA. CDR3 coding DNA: TGCAGCGTGATCCGGGACAACCTCTCCTACGAGCAGTACTTC. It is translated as CSVIRDNLSYEQYF.

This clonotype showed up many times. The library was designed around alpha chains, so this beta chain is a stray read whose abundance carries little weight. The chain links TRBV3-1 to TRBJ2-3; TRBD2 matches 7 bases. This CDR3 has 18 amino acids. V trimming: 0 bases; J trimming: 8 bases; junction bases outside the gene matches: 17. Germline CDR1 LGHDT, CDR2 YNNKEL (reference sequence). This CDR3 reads CASSQEVRGGAAHITQYF. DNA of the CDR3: TGTGCCAGCAGCCAAGAGGTGAGGGGAGGGGCCGCCCACATTACGCAGTATTTT.